This entry concerns a single T cell receptor beta chain. Trimming cost V 6 bases and J 0 bases, with 10 bases left between them. Looked up from germline, CDR1 is SGHTA and CDR2 is FQGTGA. The CDR3 is 14 residues long. This specimen comes from a study of blood T cells in healthy people across ages. Primers used in a second PCR of roughly 6 to 11 cycles were a sample-barcoded 5' primer and a J-beta primer mix. TCRdb re-analysed the 5' RACE reads in MiXCR, keeping a single row per CDR3 protein. This sample yields roughly 800,000 distinct CDR3 sequences, of which 58% are seen a single time; 20% to 25% belongs to the top ten.

J is TRBJ2-3 and V is TRBV7-3; D uncertain. The clonotype comes from a man aged 30 to 45 in good health. The sample taken for sequencing was blood. The CDR3 DNA reads as TGTGCCAGCAGGCCCGGCGGTAGCACAGATACGCAGTATTTT. Translated, it gives CASRPGGSTDTQYF.